Shown below are 17 T cell receptor beta chains from a single sample sequenced in a study of human T cells and chemical hapten exposure. TCRdb re-analysed the RACE reads in MiXCR, keeping a single row per CDR3 protein. Of 110,000 to 150,000 distinct CDR3 sequences listed, roughly 10% are singletons. The time point is: patch test 2, 6 weeks after DPC sensitization. Specified treatment: therapeutic diphenylcyclopropenone sensitization with weekly scalp DPC. Source: whole blood, taken in connection with sensitization to the hapten diphenylcyclopropenone (DPC). These receptors originate from a woman aged 50 to 60 with alopecia areata. Some clones in this sample may be carry-over from other donors' samples.

The rearrangement joins TRBV3-1 to TRBJ1-1; D is ambiguous. The CDR3 sequence is 14 residues long. Trimming cost V 1 base and J 7 bases, with 13 bases left between them. Germline CDR1 is LGHDT and CDR2 is YNNKEL (reference sequence). The CDR3 region is CASSQAGDWVEAFF. The CDR3 nucleotides are TGTGCCAGCAGCCAAGCCGGAGATTGGGTTGAAGCTTTCTTT.

This clonotype was picked up many times. The chain couples TRBV19 to TRBJ2-1; TRBD1 matches 7 bases. Germline V gene lookup returns CDR1 LNHDA and CDR2 SQIVND (reference sequence). This CDR3 comprises 13 residues. V dropped 3 bases and J dropped 7; count of bases not matched to a gene: 3. In DNA form, the CDR3 reads TGTGCCAGTAGTATCGGCAGGGGGAATGAGCAGTTCTTC. Amino acids: CASSIGRGNEQFF.

This clonotype has a handful of counts. This chain uses TRBV6-5 with TRBJ2-1; 10 positions agree with TRBD1. This CDR3 contains 17 residues. Per germline, CDR1 MNHEY and CDR2 SVGAGI. The V gene end was trimmed by 0 bases and the J gene end by 7 bases; junction bases not matched to a gene: 9. The CDR3 nucleotides are TGTGCCAGCAGTTACTCGATAGTGACAGGGGGCTTGAATGAGCAGTTCTTC. Translating it yields CASSYSIVTGGLNEQFF.

This sequence joins TRBV19 and TRBJ2-2; 7 bases map to TRBD2. V lost 10 bases, J lost 1 base, and 9 bases stayed unmatched. This CDR3 has 15 residues. The germline gives CDR1 LNHDA, CDR2 SQIVND (reference sequence). The DNA of the CDR3 is TGTGCCACTACGGGGGGAGCCCAGAACACCGGGGAGCTGTTTTTT. As protein: CATTGGAQNTGELFF.

The V call is TRBV5-4, the J call TRBJ2-2; D perhaps matches TRBD1 (5 bases). The CDR3 loop spans 15 amino acids. Between the trimmed V and J ends, which lost 0 bases and 7 bases, there was a span of 13 bases. Germline CDR1 SGHNT, CDR2 YYREEE (reference sequence). CDR3 in amino acids: CASSLAQAGSGELFF. For the CDR3, the DNA is TGTGCCAGCAGCTTGGCACAGGCCGGTAGCGGGGAGCTGTTTTTT.

V is TRBV5-1 and J is TRBJ2-3; 10 bases align to TRBD2. CDR1 is SGHRS and CDR2 is YFSETQ in the germline V gene. CDR3 length: 17 amino acids. The V gene end was trimmed by 3 bases and the J gene end by 0 bases; junction bases not matched to a gene: 7. The CDR3 region is CASSSAGLAVSTDTQYF. CDR3 DNA: TGCGCCAGCAGCTCCGCCGGACTAGCGGTTAGCACAGATACGCAGTATTTT.

This clonotype appeared many times. The chain uses TRBV28 and TRBJ2-1; D remains unclear. Germline loops: CDR1 MDHEN, CDR2 SYDVKM. Trimming took off 6 bases at V and 0 bases at J, with 12 bases between the two ends. The CDR3 is 15 amino acids. CDR3 residues: CASRIGASSYNEQFF. DNA for the CDR3: TGTGCCAGCAGGATCGGCGCCAGCTCCTACAATGAGCAGTTCTTC.

The CDR3 protein is CASSPATGTGFYEQYF. In DNA form, the CDR3 reads TGTGCCAGCAGCCCCGCAACCGGGACAGGGTTTTACGAGCAGTACTTC. The chain couples TRBV7-9 to TRBJ2-7; 9 nucleotides match TRBD1. Germline-derived CDR1 and CDR2 are SEHNR and FQNEAQ (reference sequence). V shed 5 bases, J shed 4 bases, and the junction held 12 bases outside the gene matches. The CDR3 runs 16 residues.

This clonotype occurred a few times. V usage is TRBV4-2 and J usage is TRBJ1-1; D is unresolved. Germline assignment: CDR1 LGHNA and CDR2 YNFKEQ. The V end lost 0 bases, the J end lost 2 bases, and 10 bases lay between the germline ends. The length of the CDR3 is 15 residues. The CDR3: CASSQENRGNTEAFF. For the CDR3, the DNA is TGTGCCAGCAGCCAAGAGAACCGGGGAAACACTGAAGCTTTCTTT.

At least ten counts were recorded for this clonotype. The chain is built from TRBV27 and TRBJ2-2; D unresolved. CDR3 length: 14 amino acids. Germline CDR1 MNHEY, CDR2 SMNVEV (reference sequence). Trimming cost V 8 bases and J 1 base, with 11 bases left between them. DNA of the CDR3: TGTGCCAGCGCGCCGACGTGGAACACCGGGGAGCTGTTTTTT. This codes for CASAPTWNTGELFF.

Only a few counts were recorded for this clonotype. The chain employs TRBV6-1 and TRBJ2-5, with D possibly called TRBD1 or TRBD2 (5 bases each). Germline V gene data show CDR1 as MNHNS and CDR2 as SASEGT. The CDR3 runs 16 residues. Trimming left V 6 bases short and J 2 bases short, with 19 bases between. The CDR3 region has the DNA TGTGCCAGCAGACCCGAGGGAACAGGATTACAAGAGACCCAGTACTTC. It translates to CASRPEGTGLQETQYF.

The gene calls are TRBV7-2 and TRBJ2-1; 12 bases agree with TRBD1. Germline CDR1 and CDR2: SGHTA and FQGNSA. Unmatched junction bases numbered 4, after V lost 0 bases and J lost 7 bases. The CDR3 spans 16 residues. The CDR3 region has the DNA TGTGCCAGCAGCTTAGCCCGGGACAGGGGGCTAAATGAGCAGTTCTTC. Translating it yields CASSLARDRGLNEQFF.

This clonotype was seen ten or more times. The J gene is TRBJ2-5, the V gene TRBV29-1, with 12 bases aligning to TRBD1. The CDR3 sequence is 12 residues long. Germline V gene sequence: CDR1 SQVTM, CDR2 ANQGSEA. With V trimmed by 6 bases and J by 5 bases, 1 base remained unmatched. The CDR3, as DNA: TGCAGCGTGGGGACAGGGGGCGAGACCCAGTACTTC. The encoded protein is CSVGTGGETQYF.

The sample holds many counts of this clonotype. The chain joins TRBV10-3 to TRBJ2-7; D is undetermined. The CDR3 totals 13 residues. Between the trimmed V and J ends, which lost 8 bases and 1 base, there was a span of 12 bases. The germline V gene encodes CDR1 ENHRY and CDR2 SYGVKD. The CDR3 coding sequence is TGTGCCATCGGTGGCCGCTTGTCCTACGAGCAGTACTTC. This gives the protein CAIGGRLSYEQYF.

This sequence joins TRBV11-2 and TRBJ2-2, with D unresolved. There are 14 residues in the CDR3. Trimming removed 5 bases from V and 5 bases from J, with 12 bases in between. Germline V gene sequence: CDR1 SGHAT, CDR2 FQNNGV. The CDR3 is CASSPQFATGELFF. The CDR3 DNA reads TGTGCCAGCAGCCCCCAGTTTGCTACCGGGGAGCTGTTTTTT.

The rearrangement uses TRBV30 and TRBJ2-5; TRBD2 aligns across 10 bases. Germline V gene data show CDR1 as GTSNPN and CDR2 as SVGIG (reference sequence). J gave up 3 bases and V 4 bases, and 5 bases lay outside the gene matches. This CDR3 region has 14 residues. CDR3 DNA sequence: TGTGCCTGGACTACCGGACTAGCGGAAGAGACCCAGTACTTC. Amino acids: CAWTTGLAEETQYF. The complete variable domain, with remaining parts taken from reference TRBV30 and TRBJ2-5, reads SQTIHQWPATLVQPVGSPLSLECTVEGTSNPNLYWYRQAAGRGLQLLFYSVGIGQISSEVPQNLSASRPQDRQFILSSKKLLLSDSGFYLCAWTTGLAEETQYFGPGTRLLVL.

This chain connects TRBV12-3 or TRBV12-4 to TRBJ2-1; 10 positions agree with TRBD2. This CDR3 has 17 amino acids. J gave up 0 bases and V 6 bases, and 8 bases lay outside the gene matches. CDR3 DNA: TGTGCCAGCAGCCCCAGCGGGAGGGCGAGCTCCTACAATGAGCAGTTCTTC. Its translation is CASSPSGRASSYNEQFF.